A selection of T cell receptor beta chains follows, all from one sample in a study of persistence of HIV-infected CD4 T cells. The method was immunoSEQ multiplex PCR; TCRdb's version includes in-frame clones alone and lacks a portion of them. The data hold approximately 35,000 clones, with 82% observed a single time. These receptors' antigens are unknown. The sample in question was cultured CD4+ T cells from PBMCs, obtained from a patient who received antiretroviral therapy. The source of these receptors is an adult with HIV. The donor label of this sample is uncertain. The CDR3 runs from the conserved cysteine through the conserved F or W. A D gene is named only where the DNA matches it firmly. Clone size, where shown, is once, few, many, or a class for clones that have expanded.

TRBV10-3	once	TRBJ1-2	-	TGTGCCATCAGTGAGCCGCCCAGTGGCTACACCTTC	CAISEPPSGYTF
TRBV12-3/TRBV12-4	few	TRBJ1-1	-	TGTGCCAGCAGTCCCCACCAGGGGACTGAAGCTTTCTTT	CASSPHQGTEAFF
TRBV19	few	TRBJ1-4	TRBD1	TGTGCCAGTAGTACAGGGGGACGGCAAAATGAAAAACTGTTTTTT	CASSTGGRQNEKLFF
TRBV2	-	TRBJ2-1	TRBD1	TGTGCCTCGGACAGGGGATACAATGAGCAGTTCTTC	CASDRGYNEQFF
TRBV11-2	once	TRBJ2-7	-	TGTGCCAGCAGCTTAGGTGGTACCCATCGAATAAGGGCCTACGAGCAGTACTTC	CASSLGGTHRIRAYEQYF
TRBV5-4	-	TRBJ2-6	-	TGTGCCAGCAGGGGGGAGAAAAGGGCAGGGGCCAACGTCCTGACTTTC	CASRGEKRAGANVLTF
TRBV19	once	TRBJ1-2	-	TGTGCCAGTAGTATTGGCAGGAACTATGGCTACACCTTC	CASSIGRNYGYTF
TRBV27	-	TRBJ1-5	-	TGTGCCAGCAGTTTATATAATAGCAATCAGCCCCAGCATTTT	CASSLYNSNQPQHF
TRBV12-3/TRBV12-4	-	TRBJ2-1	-	TGTGCCAGCAGTTTAGGGAACTACAATGAGCAGTTCTTC	CASSLGNYNEQFF
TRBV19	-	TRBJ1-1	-	TGTGCCACTCAGAACCCCGGACGGGAGGGCGCTTTCTTT	CATQNPGREGAFF
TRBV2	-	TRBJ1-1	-	TGTGCCAGCAGTCTCCGGGACCTCTCGAACACTGAAGCTTTCTTT	CASSLRDLSNTEAFF
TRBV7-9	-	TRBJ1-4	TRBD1	TGTGCCAGCAGCTCCAACAGGGGTCCGAATGAAAAACTGTTTTTT	CASSSNRGPNEKLFF
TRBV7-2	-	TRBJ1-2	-	TGTGCCAGCAGCTCAGGGGCCCAGTACTATGGCTACACCTTC	CASSSGAQYYGYTF
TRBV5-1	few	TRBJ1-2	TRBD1	TGCGCCAGCAGCGCGGCAGGGACAGGGACGGATGGCTACACCTTC	CASSAAGTGTDGYTF
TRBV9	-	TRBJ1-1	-	TGTGCCAGCAGCGTAGTACCCATGAACACTGAAGCTTTCTTT	CASSVVPMNTEAFF
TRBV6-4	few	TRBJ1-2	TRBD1	TGTGCCAGCAGTCAGGAAGGGGGCTCTAACTATGGCTACACCTTC	CASSQEGGSNYGYTF
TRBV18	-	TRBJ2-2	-	TGTGCCAGCTCACCGTTGGCAACGGGGATCACCGGGGAGCTGTTTTTT	CASSPLATGITGELFF
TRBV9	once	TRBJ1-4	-	TGTGCCAGCAGCGCTGGAAGGACATCTGAAAAACTGTTTTTT	CASSAGRTSEKLFF
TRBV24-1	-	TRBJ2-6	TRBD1	TGTGCCACCAGTGAGCGACAGGGAATCGGCTCTGGGGCCAACGTCCTGACTTTC	CATSERQGIGSGANVLTF
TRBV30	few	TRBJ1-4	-	TGTGCCGCGTCTCCTTCAACTAATGAAAAACTGTTTTTT	CAASPSTNEKLFF
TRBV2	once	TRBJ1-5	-	TGTGCCAGCGGTCAGGGTCTAAACAATCAGCCCCAGCATTTT	CASGQGLNNQPQHF
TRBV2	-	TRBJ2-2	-	TGTGCCAGCATGAGGTCCGGGGAGCTGTTTTTT	CASMRSGELFF
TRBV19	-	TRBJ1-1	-	TGTGCCAGTAGTGCCCAGATGAACACTGAAGCTTTCTTT	CASSAQMNTEAFF
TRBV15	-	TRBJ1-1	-	TGTGCCACCAGCAGTGAGGGACGGGAAGCTTTCTTT	CATSSEGREAFF
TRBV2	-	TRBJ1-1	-	TGTGCCAGACCACGGGGGGGGAGGACTGAAGCTTTCTTT	CARPRGGRTEAFF
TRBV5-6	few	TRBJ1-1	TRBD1	TGTGCCAGCAGCTTTCTGGACAGGGAGGCGGCTGAAGCTTTCTTT	CASSFLDREAAEAFF
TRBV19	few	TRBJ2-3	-	TGTGCCAGTAGTATAACAATAACAGATACGCAGTATTTT	CASSITITDTQYF
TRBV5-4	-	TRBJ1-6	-	TGTGCCAGCAGCTTGGGGCAGCTTAATTCACCCCTCCACTTT	CASSLGQLNSPLHF
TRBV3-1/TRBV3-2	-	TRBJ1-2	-	TGTGCCAGCAGCCAAGATGGATCGGGCTACACCTTC	CASSQDGSGYTF
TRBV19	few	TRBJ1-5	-	TGTGCCAGTAGTATGGGGCGACAGCCCCAGCATTTT	CASSMGRQPQHF
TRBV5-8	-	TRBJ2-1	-	TGTGCCAGCAGCCACGAATGGGGGCGTGGTGAGCAGTTCTTC	CASSHEWGRGEQFF
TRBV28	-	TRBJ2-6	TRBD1	TGTGCCGTCCTAGGGCAGGGGGCGTCTGGGGCCAACGTCCTGACTTTC	CAVLGQGASGANVLTF
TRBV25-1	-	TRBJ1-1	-	TGTGCCAGCAGTGAAGCCAGGGGTATGAACACTGAAGCTTTCTTT	CASSEARGMNTEAFF
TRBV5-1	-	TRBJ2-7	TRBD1	TGCGCCAGCAGCTCCAGTACCGGGACAGTTTACGAGCAGTACTTC	CASSSSTGTVYEQYF
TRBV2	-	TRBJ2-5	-	TGTGCCAGCAGTGGGGGCCGGGGGTTAGGTGAGACCCAGTACTTC	CASSGGRGLGETQYF
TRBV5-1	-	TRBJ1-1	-	TGCGCCAGCAGCTCTGGCCCACAGGAAGGGGTAACTGAAGCTTTCTTT	CASSSGPQEGVTEAFF
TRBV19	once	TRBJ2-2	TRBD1	TGTGCCAGTAGGGCGGGGCGCGGGACAGGGAACACCGGGGAGCTGTTTTTT	CASRAGRGTGNTGELFF
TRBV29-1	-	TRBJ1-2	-	TGCAGCGTTGATTTTTCGCGGGGCTACACCTTC	CSVDFSRGYTF
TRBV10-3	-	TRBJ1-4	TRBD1	TGTGCCATCAGTGAGAGGGACAGGAAAAATGAAAAACTGTTTTTT	CAISERDRKNEKLFF
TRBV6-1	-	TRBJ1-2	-	TGTGCCAGCAGTGAACGCCCAGCCAGCTATGGCTACACCTTC	CASSERPASYGYTF
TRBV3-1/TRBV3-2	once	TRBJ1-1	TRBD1	TGTGCCAGCAGCAAGACAGGGGCTGAAGCTTTCTTT	CASSKTGAEAFF
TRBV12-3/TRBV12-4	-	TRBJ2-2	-	TGTGCCAGCAGTTTACAGGGGACCGGGGAGCTGTTTTTT	CASSLQGTGELFF
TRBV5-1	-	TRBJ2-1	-	TGCGCCAGCAGCTTGGAAGGGGCCCGGCACAATGAGCAGTTCTTC	CASSLEGARHNEQFF
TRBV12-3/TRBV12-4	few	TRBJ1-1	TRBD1	TGTGCCAGCAGCCTACAGGGGGCGACTGAAGCTTTCTTT	CASSLQGATEAFF
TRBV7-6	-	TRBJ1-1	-	TGTGCCAGCAGCTTGGGTTATCGTAACACTGAAGCTTTCTTT	CASSLGYRNTEAFF
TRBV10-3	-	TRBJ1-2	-	TGTGCCATCAGTGAGTCAGGCGGAGCTAACTATGGCTACACCTTC	CAISESGGANYGYTF
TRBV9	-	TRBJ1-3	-	TGTGCCAGCAGCCCGACGCCGGTTTCTGGAAACACCATATATTTT	CASSPTPVSGNTIYF
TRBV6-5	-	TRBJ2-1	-	TGTGCCACCGCCCCGGTGGCTATAGTTCCGTTCTTC	CATAPVAIVPFF
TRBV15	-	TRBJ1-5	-	TGTGCCACCAGCAGAGATTGGGGGGCCAATCAGCCCCAGCATTTT	CATSRDWGANQPQHF
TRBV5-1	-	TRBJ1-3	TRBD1	TGCGCCAGCAGCTTGTTTGCAGGGGGTGGAAACACCATATATTTT	CASSLFAGGGNTIYF
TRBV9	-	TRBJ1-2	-	TGTGCCAGCAGCCCCCAGGTCTCTAACTATGGCTACACCTTC	CASSPQVSNYGYTF
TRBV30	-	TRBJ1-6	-	TGTGCCTGGAGAGGGAAGAGGCAGCCTAATTCACCCCTCCACTTT	CAWRGKRQPNSPLHF